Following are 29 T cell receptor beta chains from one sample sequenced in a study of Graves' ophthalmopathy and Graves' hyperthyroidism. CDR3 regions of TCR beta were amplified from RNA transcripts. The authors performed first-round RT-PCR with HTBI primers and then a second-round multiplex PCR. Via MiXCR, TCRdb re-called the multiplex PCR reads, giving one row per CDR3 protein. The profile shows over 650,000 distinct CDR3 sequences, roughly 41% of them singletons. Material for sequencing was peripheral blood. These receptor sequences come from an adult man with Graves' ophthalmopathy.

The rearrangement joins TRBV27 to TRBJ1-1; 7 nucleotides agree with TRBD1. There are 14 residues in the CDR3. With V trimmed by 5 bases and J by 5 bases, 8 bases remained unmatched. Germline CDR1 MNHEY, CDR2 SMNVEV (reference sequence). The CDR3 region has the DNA TGTGCCAGCAGTCCAGGGGGTCCAGGAACTGAAGCTTTCTTT. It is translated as CASSPGGPGTEAFF.

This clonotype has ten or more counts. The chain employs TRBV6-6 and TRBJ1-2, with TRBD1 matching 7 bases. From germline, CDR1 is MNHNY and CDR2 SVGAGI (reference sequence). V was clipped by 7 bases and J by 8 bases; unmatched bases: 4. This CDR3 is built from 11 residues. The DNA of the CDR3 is TGTGCCAGCATAGGAGGGGGCGGCTACACCTTC. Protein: CASIGGGGYTF.

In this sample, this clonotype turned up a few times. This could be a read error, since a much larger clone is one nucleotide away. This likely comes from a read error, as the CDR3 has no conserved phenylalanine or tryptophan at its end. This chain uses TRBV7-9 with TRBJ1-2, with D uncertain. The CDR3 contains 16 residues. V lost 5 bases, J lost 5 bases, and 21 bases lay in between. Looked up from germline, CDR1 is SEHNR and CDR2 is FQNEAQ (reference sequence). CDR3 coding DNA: TGTGCCAGCAGCCCTAAAACTATCCCTTTATCTTATGGCTACACCCTC. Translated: CASSPKTIPLSYGYTL.

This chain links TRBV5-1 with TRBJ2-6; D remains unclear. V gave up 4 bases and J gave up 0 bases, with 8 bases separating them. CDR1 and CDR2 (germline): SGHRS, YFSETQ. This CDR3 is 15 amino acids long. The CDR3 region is CASSPNVSGANVLTF. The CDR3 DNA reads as TGCGCCAGCAGCCCAAATGTCTCTGGGGCCAACGTCCTGACTTTC. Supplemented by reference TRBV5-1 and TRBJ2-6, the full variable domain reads KAGVTQTPRYLIKTRGQQVTLSCSPISGHRSVSWYQQTPGQGLQFLFEYFSETQRNKGNFPGRFSGRQFSNSRSEMNVSTLELGDSALYLCASSPNVSGANVLTFGAGSRLTVL.

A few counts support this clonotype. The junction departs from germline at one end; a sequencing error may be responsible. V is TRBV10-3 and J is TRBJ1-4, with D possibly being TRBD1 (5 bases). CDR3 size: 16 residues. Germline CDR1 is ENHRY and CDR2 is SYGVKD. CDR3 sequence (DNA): TGTGCCAGCAGTTACAAAGGGGAGTGGGACGGTGAAAAACTGTTTTTT. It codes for CASSYKGEWDGEKLFF.

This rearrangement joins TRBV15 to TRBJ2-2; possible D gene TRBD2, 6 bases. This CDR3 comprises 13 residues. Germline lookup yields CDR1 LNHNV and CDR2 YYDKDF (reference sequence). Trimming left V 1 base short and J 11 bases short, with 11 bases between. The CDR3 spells CATSRGGGGELFF. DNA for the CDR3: TGTGCCACCAGCAGAGGTGGGGGAGGAGAGCTGTTTTTT.

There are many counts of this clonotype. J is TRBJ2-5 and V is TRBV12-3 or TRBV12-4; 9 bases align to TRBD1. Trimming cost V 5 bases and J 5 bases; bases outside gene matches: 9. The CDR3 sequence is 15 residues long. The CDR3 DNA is TGTGCCAGCAGTGGACAGAACAGGGGGCGGGAGACCCAGTACTTC. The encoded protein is CASSGQNRGRETQYF.

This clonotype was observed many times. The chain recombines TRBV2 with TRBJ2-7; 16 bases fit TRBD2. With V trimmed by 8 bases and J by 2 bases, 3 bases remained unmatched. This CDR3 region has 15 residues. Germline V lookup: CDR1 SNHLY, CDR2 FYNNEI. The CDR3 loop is CASDGTSGRAYEQYF. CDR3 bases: TGTGCCAGCGACGGGACTAGCGGGAGGGCCTACGAGCAGTACTTC.

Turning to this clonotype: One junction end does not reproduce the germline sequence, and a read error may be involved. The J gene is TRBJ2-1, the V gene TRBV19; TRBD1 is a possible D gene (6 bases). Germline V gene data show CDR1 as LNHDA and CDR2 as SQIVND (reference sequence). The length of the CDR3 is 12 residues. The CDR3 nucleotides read TGTGCCAGTAGTCCTAGGGGGAATGGGCAGTTCTTC. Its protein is CASSPRGNGQFF.

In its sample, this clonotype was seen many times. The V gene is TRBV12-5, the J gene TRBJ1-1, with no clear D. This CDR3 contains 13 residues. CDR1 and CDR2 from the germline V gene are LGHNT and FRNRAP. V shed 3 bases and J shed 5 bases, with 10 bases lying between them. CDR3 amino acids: CASGLQRGTEAFF. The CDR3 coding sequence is TGTGCTAGTGGTTTACAGAGAGGGACTGAAGCTTTCTTT.

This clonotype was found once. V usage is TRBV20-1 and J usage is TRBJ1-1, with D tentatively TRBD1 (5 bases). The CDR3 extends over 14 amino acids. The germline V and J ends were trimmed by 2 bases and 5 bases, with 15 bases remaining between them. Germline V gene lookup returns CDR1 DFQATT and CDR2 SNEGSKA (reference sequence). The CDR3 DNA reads TGCAGTGCTAGATCCAAAGGGACGGCGACTGAAGCTTTCTTT. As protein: CSARSKGTATEAFF.

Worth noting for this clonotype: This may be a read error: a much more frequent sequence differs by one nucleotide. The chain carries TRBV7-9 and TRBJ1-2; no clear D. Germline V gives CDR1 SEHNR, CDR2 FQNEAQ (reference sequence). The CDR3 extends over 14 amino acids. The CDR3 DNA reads TGTGCCGTCCACGCGGAACTAACAACCTATGGCCACACCTTC. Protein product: CAVHAELTTYGHTF. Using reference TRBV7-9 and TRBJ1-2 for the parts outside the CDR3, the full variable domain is DTGVSQNPRHKITKRGQNVTFRCDPISEHNRLYWYRQTLGQGPEFLTYFQNEAQLEKSRLLSDRFSAERPKGSFSTLEIQRTEQGDSAMYLCAVHAELTTYGHTFGSGTRLTVV.

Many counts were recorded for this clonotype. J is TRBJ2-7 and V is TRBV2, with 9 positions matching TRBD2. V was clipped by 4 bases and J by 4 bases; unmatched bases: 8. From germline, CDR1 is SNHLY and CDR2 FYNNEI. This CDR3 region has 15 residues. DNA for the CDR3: TGTGCCAGCAGTGCGGGGCCTAGCGGGGTTTACGAGCAGTACTTC. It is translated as CASSAGPSGVYEQYF.

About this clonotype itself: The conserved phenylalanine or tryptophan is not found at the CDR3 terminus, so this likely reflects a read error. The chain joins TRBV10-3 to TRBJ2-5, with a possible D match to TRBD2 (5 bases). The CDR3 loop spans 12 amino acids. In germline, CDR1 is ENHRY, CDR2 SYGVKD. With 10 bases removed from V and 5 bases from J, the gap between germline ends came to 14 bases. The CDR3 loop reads CATGEGSETQYL. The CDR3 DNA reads TGTGCCACCGGTGAAGGGAGTGAGACCCAGTACCTC.

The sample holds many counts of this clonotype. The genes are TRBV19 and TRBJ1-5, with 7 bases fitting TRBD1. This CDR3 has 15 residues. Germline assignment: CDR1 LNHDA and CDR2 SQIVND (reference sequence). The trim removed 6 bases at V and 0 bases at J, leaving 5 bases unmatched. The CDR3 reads CASRKRGRSNQPQHF. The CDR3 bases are TGTGCCAGTAGAAAGAGGGGGCGTAGCAATCAGCCCCAGCATTTT.

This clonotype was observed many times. CDR3 coding DNA: TGCGCCAGCAGCCAAGTTGTCTCGGTTGCGACCCTCCACTTT. This gives the protein CASSQVVSVATLHF. The V and J genes are TRBV4-1 and TRBJ1-6; the D is unclear. V was shortened by 1 base and J by 14 bases, with 15 bases between the two germline ends. Germline values: CDR1 MGHRA, CDR2 YSYEKL. This CDR3 is 14 amino acids long.

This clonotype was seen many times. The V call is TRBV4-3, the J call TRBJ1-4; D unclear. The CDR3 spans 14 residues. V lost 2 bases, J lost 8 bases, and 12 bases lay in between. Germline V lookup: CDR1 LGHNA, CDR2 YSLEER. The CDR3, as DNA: TGCGCCAGCAGCCAATCTAGAAAGGAAGAAAAACTGTTTTTT. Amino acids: CASSQSRKEEKLFF.

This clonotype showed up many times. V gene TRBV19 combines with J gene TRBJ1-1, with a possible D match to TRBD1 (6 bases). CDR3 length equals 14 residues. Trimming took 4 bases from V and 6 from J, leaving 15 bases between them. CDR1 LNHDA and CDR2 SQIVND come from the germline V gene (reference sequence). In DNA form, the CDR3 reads TGTGCCAGTAGTAATCAGGGGACGGGCGCTGAAGCTTTCTTT. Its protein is CASSNQGTGAEAFF. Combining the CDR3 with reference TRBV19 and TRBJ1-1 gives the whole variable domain DGGITQSPKYLFRKEGQNVTLSCEQNLNHDAMYWYRQDPGQGLRLIYYSQIVNDFQKGDIAEGYSVSREKKESFPLTVTSAQKNPTAFYLCASSNQGTGAEAFFGQGTRLTVV.

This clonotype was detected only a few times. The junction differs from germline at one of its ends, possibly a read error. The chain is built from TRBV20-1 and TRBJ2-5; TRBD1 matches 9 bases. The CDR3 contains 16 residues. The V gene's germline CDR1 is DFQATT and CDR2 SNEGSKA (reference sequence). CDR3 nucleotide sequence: TGCAGTGCTAGAGATCCGGACAGGGGTTACCAAGAGACCCAGGACTTC. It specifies CSARDPDRGYQETQDF.

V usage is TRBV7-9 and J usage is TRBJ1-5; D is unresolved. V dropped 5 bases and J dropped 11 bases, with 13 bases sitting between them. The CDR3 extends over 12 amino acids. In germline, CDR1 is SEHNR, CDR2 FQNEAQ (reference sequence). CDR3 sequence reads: CASSAAQETQHF. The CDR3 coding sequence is TGTGCCAGCAGCGCGGCACAAGAGACCCAGCATTTT.

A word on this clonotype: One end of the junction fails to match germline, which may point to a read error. Written as DNA, the CDR3 is TGTGCCAGCAGTGAAACAGGAATCAACTATAGCTACACCTTC. Translating it yields CASSETGINYSYTF. The chain joins TRBV7-3 to TRBJ1-2; D may be TRBD1 (5 bases). Germline values: CDR1 SGHTA, CDR2 FQGTGA. This CDR3 comprises 14 residues.

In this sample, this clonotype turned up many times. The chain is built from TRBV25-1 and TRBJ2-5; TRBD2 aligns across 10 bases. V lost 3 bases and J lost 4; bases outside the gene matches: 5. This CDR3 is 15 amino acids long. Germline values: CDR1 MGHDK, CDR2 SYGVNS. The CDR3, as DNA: TGTGCCAGCAGTGAGAAGCGGGAGGGCCCAGAGACCCAGTACTTC. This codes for CASSEKREGPETQYF.

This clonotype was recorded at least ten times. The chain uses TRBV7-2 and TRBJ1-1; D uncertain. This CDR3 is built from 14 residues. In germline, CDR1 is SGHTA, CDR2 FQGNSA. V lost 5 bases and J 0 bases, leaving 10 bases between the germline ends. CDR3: CASSRHFMNTEAFF. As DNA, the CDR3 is TGTGCCAGCAGCCGACACTTCATGAACACTGAAGCTTTCTTT.

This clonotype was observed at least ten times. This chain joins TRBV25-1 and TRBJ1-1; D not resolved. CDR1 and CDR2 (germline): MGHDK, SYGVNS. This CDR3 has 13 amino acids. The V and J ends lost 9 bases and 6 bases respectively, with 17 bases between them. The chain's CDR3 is CASTRVGVAEAFF. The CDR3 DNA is TGTGCCAGTACCCGAGTCGGCGTGGCTGAAGCTTTCTTT.

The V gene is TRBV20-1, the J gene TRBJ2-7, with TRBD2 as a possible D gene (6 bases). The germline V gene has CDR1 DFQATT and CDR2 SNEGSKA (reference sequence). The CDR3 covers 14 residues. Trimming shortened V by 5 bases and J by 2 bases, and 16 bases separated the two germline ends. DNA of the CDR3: TGCAGTGCTCAGGGCGGGAACGTCGCCTACGAGCAGTACTTC. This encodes CSAQGGNVAYEQYF.

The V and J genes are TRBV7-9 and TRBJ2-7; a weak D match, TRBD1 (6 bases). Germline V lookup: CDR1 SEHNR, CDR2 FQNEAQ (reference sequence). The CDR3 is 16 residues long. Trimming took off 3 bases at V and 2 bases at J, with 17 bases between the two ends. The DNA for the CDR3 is TGTGCCAGCAGCTTGGCCGGGGTGGGACACGCCTACGAGCAGTACTTC. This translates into CASSLAGVGHAYEQYF.

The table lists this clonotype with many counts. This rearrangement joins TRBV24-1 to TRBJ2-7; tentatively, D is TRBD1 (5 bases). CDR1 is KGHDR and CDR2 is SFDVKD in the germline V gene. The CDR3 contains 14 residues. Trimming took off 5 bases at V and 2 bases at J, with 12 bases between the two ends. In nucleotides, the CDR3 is TGTGCCACCAGTGCGGACACGGAGCCCTACGAGCAGTACTTC. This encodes CATSADTEPYEQYF.

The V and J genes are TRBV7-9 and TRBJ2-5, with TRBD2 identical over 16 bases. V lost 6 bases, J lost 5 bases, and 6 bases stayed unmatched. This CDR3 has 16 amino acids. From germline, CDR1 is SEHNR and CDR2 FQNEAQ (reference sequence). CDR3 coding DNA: TGTGCCAGCAGGGGGACTAGCGGGGGGGCCTGGGAGACCCAGTACTTC. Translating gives CASRGTSGGAWETQYF. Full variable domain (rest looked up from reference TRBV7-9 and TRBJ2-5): DTGVSQNPRHKITKRGQNVTFRCDPISEHNRLYWYRQTLGQGPEFLTYFQNEAQLEKSRLLSDRFSAERPKGSFSTLEIQRTEQGDSAMYLCASRGTSGGAWETQYFGPGTRLLVL.

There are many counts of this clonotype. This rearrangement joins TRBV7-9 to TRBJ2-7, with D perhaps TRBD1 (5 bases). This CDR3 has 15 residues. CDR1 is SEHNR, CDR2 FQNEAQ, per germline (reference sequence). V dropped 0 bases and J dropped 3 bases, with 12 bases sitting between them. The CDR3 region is CASSLARQGLYEQYF. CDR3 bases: TGTGCCAGCAGCTTAGCGCGGCAGGGCCTCTACGAGCAGTACTTC. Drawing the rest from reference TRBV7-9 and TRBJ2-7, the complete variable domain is DTGVSQNPRHKITKRGQNVTFRCDPISEHNRLYWYRQTLGQGPEFLTYFQNEAQLEKSRLLSDRFSAERPKGSFSTLEIQRTEQGDSAMYLCASSLARQGLYEQYFGPGTRLTVT.